The source of this T cell receptor (beta chain) is a study of vaccination and CD4 T cells after COVID-19. Study-level background: Treatment of control cultures consisted of a CEFX pool, an HIV-1 Nef pool, or no peptide.

The CDR3 has 15 residues. The J segment lost 5 bases and the V segment lost 5 bases, leaving 8 bases of the junction unmatched. Looked up from germline, CDR1 is LNHDA and CDR2 is SQIVND (reference sequence). Described treatment: approximately nine-day PBMC culture with coronavirus spike peptide pools or control peptides (ViraFEST assay). The Oncomine TCR Beta short-read assay sequenced DNA from cultured CD4+ T cells. TCRdb reanalysed the PCR reads using MiXCR and keeps one entry per CDR3 protein. The sample has roughly 16,000 distinct CDR3 sequences; 44% are singletons. The sample holds a few counts of this clonotype. Its antigen is not identified.

The chain recombines TRBV19 with TRBJ2-5, with 10 bases matching TRBD1. The sample comprised CD4+ T cells from blood, cultured in vitro. The sequence was collected from a human donor who had recovered from COVID-19. CDR3 coding DNA: TGTGCCAGTAGTGTTAAGGGGACAGGGGCCGAGACCCAGTACTTC. Amino acids: CASSVKGTGAETQYF.